Listed below are T cell receptor beta chains from one sample, sequenced in a study of CD8 T cells in ankylosing spondylitis. TCRdb re-derived calls from the 5' RACE reads in MiXCR, one entry per CDR3 protein. The table includes 200,000 to 250,000 distinct CDR3 sequences, more than 5.5% detected once. Sequencing used blood, either unsorted or a sorted T cell fraction (not recorded which). The receptors originated from a male donor with ankylosing spondylitis. Both conserved end residues are part of each CDR3. The D gene is left open where the match is weak. Clone size is not always given. Where it is, it says once, few, many or a class for expanded clones.

size	length	D	V	J	CDR3	DNA
many	15	-	TRBV7-6	TRBJ2-7	CASSPPVRAGYEQYF	TGTGCCAGCAGCCCCCCCGTCCGGGCAGGCTACGAGCAGTACTTC
-	15	-	TRBV5-5	TRBJ1-4	CASSRRGGAGEKLFF	TGTGCCAGCAGCCGTCGGGGGGGCGCTGGTGAAAAACTGTTTTTT
many	12	-	TRBV19	TRBJ2-1	CASYSPYNEQFF	TGTGCCAGTTACTCACCCTACAATGAGCAGTTCTTC
many	14	-	TRBV12-3/TRBV12-4	TRBJ1-2	CASSFVGGHYGYTF	TGTGCCAGCAGTTTCGTCGGGGGCCACTATGGCTACACCTTC
few	15	-	TRBV6-5	TRBJ1-2	CASSSEKTANYGYTF	TGTGCCAGCAGCTCAGAAAAGACAGCTAACTATGGCTACACCTTC
many	14	-	TRBV4-2	TRBJ2-7	CASSQDRVFYEQYF	TGTGCCAGCAGCCAAGATCGGGTCTTCTACGAGCAGTACTTC
few	17	TRBD2	TRBV18	TRBJ2-5	CASSPTGTSGTKETQYF	TGTGCCAGCTCACCGACGGGAACTAGCGGGACCAAAGAGACCCAGTACTTC
many	13	-	TRBV11-2	TRBJ2-1	CASSFDDYNEQFF	TGTGCCAGCAGCTTTGATGACTACAATGAGCAGTTCTTC
many	12	TRBD2	TRBV7-9	TRBJ2-1	CASSLEREAQFF	TGTGCCAGCAGCTTAGAGCGGGAGGCGCAGTTCTTC
many	13	-	TRBV29-1	TRBJ2-7	CSVVGKTSYEQYF	TGCAGCGTTGTAGGGAAGACTAGCTACGAGCAGTACTTC
-	10	-	TRBV10-2	TRBJ2-7	CASMGSEQYF	TGCGCCAGCATGGGCTCCGAGCAGTACTTC
-	12	-	TRBV10-3	TRBJ1-5	CAISGSDDRQHF	TGTGCCATCAGTGGCTCCGATGACAGACAGCATTTT
many	12	-	TRBV19	TRBJ1-1	CASKAEGTEAFF	TGTGCCAGTAAGGCAGAAGGCACTGAAGCTTTCTTT
-	16	-	TRBV7-6	TRBJ2-7	CASSLEGSRGAYEQYF	TGTGCCAGCAGCTTAGAAGGTTCCAGGGGGGCCTACGAGCAGTACTTC
few	14	-	TRBV27	TRBJ2-6	CASSLSQGANVLTF	TGTGCCAGCAGTTTATCCCAGGGGGCCAACGTCCTGACTTTC
many	14	TRBD1	TRBV7-9	TRBJ2-4	CASSLGRDRNIQYF	TGTGCCAGCAGCTTGGGCCGGGACAGAAACATTCAGTACTTC
many	16	TRBD1	TRBV20-1	TRBJ2-7	CSASPGGPYSSYEQYF	TGCAGTGCTAGTCCAGGGGGCCCATATTCGTCCTACGAGCAGTACTTC
many	15	TRBD1	TRBV28	TRBJ2-2	CASSPRQGNTGELFF	TGTGCCAGCAGTCCCCGACAGGGGAACACCGGGGAGCTGTTTTTT
many	15	-	TRBV20-1	TRBJ2-7	CSARDGRRSSYEQYF	TGCAGTGCTAGAGATGGCCGCCGAAGCTCCTACGAGCAGTACTTC
few	15	-	TRBV6-1	TRBJ1-5	CASSDWSAGFQPQHF	TGTGCCAGCAGTGACTGGTCGGCAGGGTTTCAGCCCCAGCATTTT
many	16	-	TRBV6-2/TRBV6-3	TRBJ1-5	CASSRGSVGSNQPQHF	TGTGCCAGCAGCCGCGGGAGTGTGGGTAGCAATCAGCCCCAGCATTTT
many	14	-	TRBV28	TRBJ1-5	CASRLPGAPQPQHF	TGTGCCAGCAGACTCCCTGGGGCGCCTCAGCCCCAGCATTTT
many	10	-	TRBV7-9	TRBJ2-1	CASSFLEEFF	TGTGCCAGCAGCTTTCTAGAAGAGTTCTTC
-	14	-	TRBV7-6	TRBJ2-7	CASSFAGGLDEQYF	TGTGCCAGCAGCTTCGCTGGGGGGCTGGACGAGCAGTACTTC
many	13	-	TRBV4-3	TRBJ2-7	CASRGASSYEQYF	TGCGCCAGCAGGGGGGCCTCCTCCTACGAGCAGTACTTC
-	14	TRBD1	TRBV5-6	TRBJ2-4	CASSLRTGADIQYF	TGTGCCAGCAGCTTAAGGACAGGGGCGGACATTCAGTACTTC
-	15	-	TRBV18	TRBJ2-2	CASSPPIRFAGELFF	TGTGCCAGCTCACCACCCATCAGGTTCGCCGGGGAGCTGTTTTTT
many	14	-	TRBV28	TRBJ1-5	CASSLEGRPQPQHF	TGTGCCAGCAGTTTGGAAGGGCGGCCTCAGCCCCAGCATTTT
many	19	TRBD2	TRBV3-1	TRBJ2-7	CASSQGPQDIAGELYEQYF	TGTGCCAGCAGCCAAGGGCCCCAAGATATAGCGGGAGAACTCTACGAGCAGTACTTC
-	15	TRBD2	TRBV12-3/TRBV12-4	TRBJ2-1	CASSPSGGLDNEQFF	TGTGCCAGCAGTCCTAGCGGGGGTCTCGACAATGAGCAGTTCTTC
many	16	-	TRBV4-1	TRBJ2-2	CASSQGLGEWAGELFF	TGCGCCAGCAGCCAAGGTCTGGGGGAGTGGGCCGGGGAGCTGTTTTTT
many	17	TRBD1	TRBV29-1	TRBJ2-2	CSVEDGGQGINTGELFF	TGCAGCGTTGAAGACGGGGGACAGGGTATAAACACCGGGGAGCTGTTTTTT
many	15	TRBD1	TRBV27	TRBJ2-1	CASSPAGGPINEQFF	TGTGCCAGCAGCCCAGCAGGGGGCCCAATCAATGAGCAGTTCTTC
many	13	TRBD2	TRBV5-6	TRBJ2-1	CASSAGEPNEQFF	TGTGCCAGCAGTGCGGGAGAACCCAATGAGCAGTTCTTC
-	18	TRBD1	TRBV13	TRBJ1-5	CASSLRTGQIGGDQPQHF	TGTGCCAGCAGCCTCAGGACAGGTCAAATTGGGGGGGATCAGCCCCAGCATTTT
many	11	-	TRBV27	TRBJ2-7	CASNRGPEQYF	TGTGCCAGCAACCGAGGGCCCGAGCAGTACTTC
few	13	TRBD1	TRBV5-6	TRBJ1-2	CASSEGQVYGYTF	TGTGCCAGCAGCGAGGGACAGGTTTATGGCTACACCTTC
few	14	-	TRBV7-6	TRBJ2-1	CASSLPGLGGEQFF	TGTGCCAGCAGCCTCCCGGGACTCGGCGGTGAGCAGTTCTTC
-	10	-	TRBV2	TRBJ1-1	CVSSNTEAFF	TGTGTCAGCAGTAACACTGAAGCTTTCTTT
-	13	-	TRBV12-3/TRBV12-4	TRBJ1-2	CASSLNRLYGYTF	TGTGCCAGCAGTTTGAACAGGCTCTATGGCTACACCTTC
few	15	-	TRBV19	TRBJ1-1	CASSPSLGANTEAFF	TGTGCCAGTAGTCCAAGCTTGGGGGCTAACACTGAAGCTTTCTTT
-	17	TRBD1	TRBV9	TRBJ2-1	CASSAVSGTGNYYEQFF	TGTGCCAGCAGCGCCGTAAGTGGGACAGGGAATTACTATGAGCAGTTCTTC
many	15	TRBD1	TRBV9	TRBJ2-5	CASSADRAPVETQYF	TGTGCCAGCAGCGCCGACAGGGCTCCCGTAGAGACCCAGTACTTC
few	14	TRBD1	TRBV6-1	TRBJ2-7	CASRFRDRAYEQYF	TGTGCCAGCAGGTTCCGGGACAGAGCCTACGAGCAGTACTTC
many	15	-	TRBV14	TRBJ2-2	CASSRRELAPGELFF	TGTGCCAGCAGCCGCCGGGAGTTAGCTCCCGGGGAGCTGTTTTTT
many	13	-	TRBV14	TRBJ1-2	CASSQAGYYGYTF	TGTGCCAGCAGCCAAGCAGGGTACTATGGCTACACCTTC
many	11	-	TRBV29-1	TRBJ1-2	CSVREVNGYTF	TGCAGCGTTCGGGAGGTGAATGGCTACACCTTC
many	15	-	TRBV4-1	TRBJ2-3	CASSPQAARTDTQYF	TGCGCCAGCAGCCCGCAAGCGGCCCGCACAGATACGCAGTATTTT
many	13	-	TRBV20-1	TRBJ2-7	CSIIADDSYEQYF	TGCAGCATTATCGCGGACGACTCCTACGAGCAGTACTTC
many	11	-	TRBV6-1	TRBJ1-6	CASSVSSPLHF	TGTGCCAGCAGTGTTAGTTCACCCCTCCACTTT
-	14	TRBD1	TRBV11-2	TRBJ1-1	CASSTDRGNTEAFF	TGTGCCAGCAGCACAGACAGGGGGAACACTGAAGCTTTCTTT
many	16	-	TRBV7-9	TRBJ2-1	CASRYYPRGRDNEQFF	TGTGCCAGCAGATATTACCCACGGGGTCGGGACAATGAGCAGTTCTTC
many	14	-	TRBV20-1	TRBJ2-4	CSAEDPLAKNIQYF	TGCAGTGCCGAAGATCCTTTAGCCAAAAACATTCAGTACTTC
-	15	-	TRBV11-2	TRBJ1-1	CASSSRRGSNTEAFF	TGTGCCAGCAGCTCTCGAAGGGGGTCGAACACTGAAGCTTTCTTT
many	16	TRBD1	TRBV5-6	TRBJ1-5	CASSLAGTGSNQPQHF	TGTGCCAGCAGCCTTGCCGGGACAGGGAGCAATCAGCCCCAGCATTTT